The rows below give T cell receptor beta chains drawn from one sample of a study of cytomegalovirus exposure and HLA in healthy donors. Repertoires were generated with immunoSEQ multiplex PCR, while TCRdb's copy carries only in-frame clones and drops some. The sample holds more than 110,000 clones, 70% seen once. Sequenced input: PBMCs. The receptors originated from a woman in her thirties in good health and CMV-seronegative. Both conserved end residues are part of each CDR3. D genes are given only for firm matches.

d_call	v_call	j_call	cdr3_nt	cdr3_aa
TRBD1	TRBV18	TRBJ1-3	TGTGCCAGCTCACCAGCGAGACAGGGAGGAAACACCATATATTTT	CASSPARQGGNTIYF
-	TRBV5-1	TRBJ2-7	TGCGCCAGCAGCTTGGCCATGCAGGGCGAGCAGTACTTC	CASSLAMQGEQYF
TRBD1	TRBV11-2	TRBJ2-3	TGTGCCAGCAGCTTAAACAGGGGGGCAGATACGCAGTATTTT	CASSLNRGADTQYF
-	TRBV28	TRBJ1-1	TGTGCCAGCTCCCTAAAGGGGACTGAAGCTTTCTTT	CASSLKGTEAFF
-	TRBV28	TRBJ1-5	TGTGCCAGCAGCCCGCAGGGGCTTCTCAATCAGCCCCAGCATTTT	CASSPQGLLNQPQHF
-	TRBV5-6	TRBJ2-1	TGTGCCAGCAGCTTCGGGACTGGAAATTACAATGAGCAGTTCTTC	CASSFGTGNYNEQFF
TRBD1	TRBV10-3	TRBJ2-3	TGTGCCATCAGGGACGGGACAGCCCAGGGCACAGATACGCAGTATTTT	CAIRDGTAQGTDTQYF
TRBD1	TRBV6-1	TRBJ2-3	TGTGCCGGTTTATCCGGGACAGGGGGCGCAGATACGCAGTATTTT	CAGLSGTGGADTQYF
-	TRBV19	TRBJ1-3	TGTGCCAGTAGACCCGGTGACAGCCCTGGAAACACCATATATTTT	CASRPGDSPGNTIYF
-	TRBV18	TRBJ2-7	TGTGCCAGCTCACCACCAGTGAGCTCCTACGAGCAGTACTTC	CASSPPVSSYEQYF
-	TRBV2	TRBJ1-2	TGTGCCAGCAGTGAGACTCAGGGTACCTATTATGGCTACACCTTC	CASSETQGTYYGYTF
TRBD2	TRBV5-5	TRBJ2-5	TGTGCCAGCAGCTCGGGGGGGGCCCAAGAGACCCAGTACTTC	CASSSGGAQETQYF
TRBD1	TRBV10-3	TRBJ1-1	TGTGCCATCAGTGGGACAGGGAACACTGAAGCTTTCTTT	CAISGTGNTEAFF